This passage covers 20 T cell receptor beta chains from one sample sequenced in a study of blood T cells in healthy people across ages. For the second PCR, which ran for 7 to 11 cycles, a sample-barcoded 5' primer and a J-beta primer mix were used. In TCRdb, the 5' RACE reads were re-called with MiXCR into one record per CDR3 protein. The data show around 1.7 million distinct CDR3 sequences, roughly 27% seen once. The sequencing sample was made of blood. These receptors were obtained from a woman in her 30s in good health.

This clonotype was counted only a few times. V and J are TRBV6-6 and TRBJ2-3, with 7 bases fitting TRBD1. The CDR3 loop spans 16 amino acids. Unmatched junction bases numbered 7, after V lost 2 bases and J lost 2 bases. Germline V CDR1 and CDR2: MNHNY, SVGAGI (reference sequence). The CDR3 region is CASSYPEGAFTDTQYF. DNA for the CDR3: TGTGCCAGCAGTTACCCCGAGGGGGCCTTCACAGATACGCAGTATTTT.

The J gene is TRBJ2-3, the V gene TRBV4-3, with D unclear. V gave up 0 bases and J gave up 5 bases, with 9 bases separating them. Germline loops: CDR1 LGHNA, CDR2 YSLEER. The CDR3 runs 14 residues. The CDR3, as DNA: TGCGCCAGCAGCCAAGACAAAACCGGAGATACGCAGTATTTT. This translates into CASSQDKTGDTQYF.

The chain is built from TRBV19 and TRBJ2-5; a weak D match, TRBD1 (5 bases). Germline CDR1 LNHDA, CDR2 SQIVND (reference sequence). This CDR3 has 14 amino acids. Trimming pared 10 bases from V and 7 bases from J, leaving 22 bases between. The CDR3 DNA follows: TGTGCCATCGTATCAGGGCTTCGCCGAGGGACCCAGTACTTC. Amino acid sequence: CAIVSGLRRGTQYF.

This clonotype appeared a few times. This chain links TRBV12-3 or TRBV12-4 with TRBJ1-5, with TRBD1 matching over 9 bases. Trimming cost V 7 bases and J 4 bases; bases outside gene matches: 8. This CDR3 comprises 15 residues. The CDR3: CASTTTGGGNQPQHF. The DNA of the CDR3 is TGTGCCAGCACCACGACAGGGGGAGGGAATCAGCCCCAGCATTTT.

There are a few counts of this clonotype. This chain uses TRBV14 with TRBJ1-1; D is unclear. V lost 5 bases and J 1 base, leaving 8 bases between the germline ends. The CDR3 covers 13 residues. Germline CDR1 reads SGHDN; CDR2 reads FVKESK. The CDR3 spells CASSVTRNTEAFF. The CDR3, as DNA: TGTGCCAGCAGCGTGACCCGGAACACTGAAGCTTTCTTT.

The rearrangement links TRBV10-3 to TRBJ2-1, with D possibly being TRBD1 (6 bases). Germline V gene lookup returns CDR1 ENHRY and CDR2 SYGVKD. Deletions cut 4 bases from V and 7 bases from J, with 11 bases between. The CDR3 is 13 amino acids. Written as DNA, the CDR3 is TGTGCCATCAGTGCAGGGGCCAAAAATGAGCAGTTCTTC. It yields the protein CAISAGAKNEQFF.

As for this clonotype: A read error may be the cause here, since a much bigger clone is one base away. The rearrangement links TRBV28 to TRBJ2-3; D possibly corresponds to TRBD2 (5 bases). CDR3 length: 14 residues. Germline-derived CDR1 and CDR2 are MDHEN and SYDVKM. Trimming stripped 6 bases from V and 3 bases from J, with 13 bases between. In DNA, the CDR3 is TGTGCCAGCAGGTTTTCGAGGGTTACAGATACGCAGTATTTT. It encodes CASRFSRVTDTQYF.

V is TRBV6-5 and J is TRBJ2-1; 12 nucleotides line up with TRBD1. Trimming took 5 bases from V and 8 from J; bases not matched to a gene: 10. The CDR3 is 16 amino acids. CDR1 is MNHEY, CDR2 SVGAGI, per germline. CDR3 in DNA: TGTGCCAGCAGTAACACCGGGACAGGGGGCTATGATGAGCAGTTCTTC. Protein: CASSNTGTGGYDEQFF.

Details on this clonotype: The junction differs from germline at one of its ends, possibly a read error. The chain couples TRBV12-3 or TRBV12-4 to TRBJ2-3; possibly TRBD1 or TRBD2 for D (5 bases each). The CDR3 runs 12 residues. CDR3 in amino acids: CASVGVTDTRYF. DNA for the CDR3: TGTGCCAGCGTGGGGGTCACAGATACGCGGTATTTT.

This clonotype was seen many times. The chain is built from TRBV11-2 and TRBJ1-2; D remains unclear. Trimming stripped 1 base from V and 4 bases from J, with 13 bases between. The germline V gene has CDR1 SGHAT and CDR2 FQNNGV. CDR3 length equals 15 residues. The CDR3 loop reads CASSLAATGLYGYTF. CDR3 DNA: TGTGCCAGCAGCTTAGCGGCTACCGGTCTCTATGGCTACACCTTC. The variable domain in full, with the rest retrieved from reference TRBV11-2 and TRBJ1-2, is EAGVAQSPRYKIIEKRQSVAFWCNPISGHATLYWYQQILGQGPKLLIQFQNNGVVDDSQLPKDRFSAERLKGVDSTLKIQPAKLEDSAVYLCASSLAATGLYGYTFGSGTRLTVV.

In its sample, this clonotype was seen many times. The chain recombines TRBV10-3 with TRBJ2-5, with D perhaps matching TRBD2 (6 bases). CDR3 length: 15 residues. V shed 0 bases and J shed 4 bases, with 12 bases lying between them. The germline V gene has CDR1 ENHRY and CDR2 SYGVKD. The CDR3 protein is CAISESEGIGETQYF. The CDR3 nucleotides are TGTGCCATCAGTGAGTCGGAGGGAATAGGAGAGACCCAGTACTTC.

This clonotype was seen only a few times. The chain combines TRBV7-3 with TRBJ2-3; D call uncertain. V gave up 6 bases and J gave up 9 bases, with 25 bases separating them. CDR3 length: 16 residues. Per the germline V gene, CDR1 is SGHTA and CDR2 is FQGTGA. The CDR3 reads CASSPGWGRAMNTQYF. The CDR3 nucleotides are TGTGCCAGCAGTCCCGGATGGGGTAGGGCGATGAACACGCAGTATTTT.

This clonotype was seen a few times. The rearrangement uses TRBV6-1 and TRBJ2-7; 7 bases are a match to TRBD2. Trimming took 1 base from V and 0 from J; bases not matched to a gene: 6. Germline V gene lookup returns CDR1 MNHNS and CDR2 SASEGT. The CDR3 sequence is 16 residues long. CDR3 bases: TGTGCCAGCAGTGAAGAGCGGGGACGGGCCTCCTACGAGCAGTACTTC. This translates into CASSEERGRASYEQYF.

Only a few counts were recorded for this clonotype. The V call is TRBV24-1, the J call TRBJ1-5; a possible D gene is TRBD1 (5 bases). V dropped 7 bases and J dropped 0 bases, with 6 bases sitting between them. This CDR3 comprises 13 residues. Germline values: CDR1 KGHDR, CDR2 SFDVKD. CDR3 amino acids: CATSDSSNQPQHF. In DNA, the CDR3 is TGTGCCACCAGCGACAGTAGCAATCAGCCCCAGCATTTT.

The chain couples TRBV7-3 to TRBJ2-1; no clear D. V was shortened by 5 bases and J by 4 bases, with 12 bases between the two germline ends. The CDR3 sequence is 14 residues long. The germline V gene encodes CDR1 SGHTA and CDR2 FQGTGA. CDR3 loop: CASSPNGRYNEQFF. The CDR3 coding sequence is TGTGCCAGCAGCCCTAATGGTAGATACAATGAGCAGTTCTTC.

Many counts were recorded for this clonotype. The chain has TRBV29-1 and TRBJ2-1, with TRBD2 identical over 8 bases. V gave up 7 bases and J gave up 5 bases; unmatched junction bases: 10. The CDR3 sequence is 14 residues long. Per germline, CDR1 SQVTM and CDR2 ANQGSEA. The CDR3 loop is CSAAGGPPNNEQFF. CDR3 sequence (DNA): TGCAGCGCTGCGGGAGGCCCTCCGAACAATGAGCAGTTCTTC.

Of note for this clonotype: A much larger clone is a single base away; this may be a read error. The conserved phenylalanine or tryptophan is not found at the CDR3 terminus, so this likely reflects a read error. The DNA of the CDR3 is TGCAGTGCTAGAGCCGGAGAGGTCCAAGAGACCCAGTACTGC. It specifies CSARAGEVQETQYC. This chain connects TRBV20-1 to TRBJ2-5; no definite D call. This CDR3 comprises 14 residues. CDR1 is DFQATT, CDR2 SNEGSKA, per germline (reference sequence). With 1 base removed from V and 1 base from J, the gap between germline ends came to 10 bases.

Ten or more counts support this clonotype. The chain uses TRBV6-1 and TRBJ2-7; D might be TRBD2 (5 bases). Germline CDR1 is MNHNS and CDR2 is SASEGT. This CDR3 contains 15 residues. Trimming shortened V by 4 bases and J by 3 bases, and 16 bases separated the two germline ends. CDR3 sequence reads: CASSGENRGFYEQYF. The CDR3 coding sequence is TGTGCCAGCAGTGGGGAAAACAGAGGGTTCTACGAGCAGTACTTC.

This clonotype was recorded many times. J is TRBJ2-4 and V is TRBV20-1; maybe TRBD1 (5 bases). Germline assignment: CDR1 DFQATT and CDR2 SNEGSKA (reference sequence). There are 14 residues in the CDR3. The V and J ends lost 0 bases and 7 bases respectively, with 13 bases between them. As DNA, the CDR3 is TGCAGTGCTAGAGATCCTCAGGGTGCTAACATTCAGTACTTC. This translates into CSARDPQGANIQYF.

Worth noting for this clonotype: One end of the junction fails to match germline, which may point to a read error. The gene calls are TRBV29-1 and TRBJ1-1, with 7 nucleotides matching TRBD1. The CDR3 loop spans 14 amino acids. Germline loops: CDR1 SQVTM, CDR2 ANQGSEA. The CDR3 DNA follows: TGCAGCGTGGTGGGTACAGGGGTGAACACTGAAGTTTTCTTT. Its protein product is CSVVGTGVNTEVFF.